This TCR beta chain comes out of a study of T cell changes during pregnancy in multiple sclerosis. Repertoires were generated with immunoSEQ multiplex PCR, while TCRdb's copy carries only in-frame clones and drops some. Altogether more than 35,000 clones are present, 90% to 95% being singletons, with the ten largest covering approximately 8.3%. This TCR derives from a female donor with multiple sclerosis, enrolled in a pregnancy study. The sample here was CD8+ T cells from peripheral blood mononuclear cells, taken in the third trimester of pregnancy.

CDR3 nucleotide sequence: TGTGCCAGCAGCGTAGTAGGGGAGGATGGTGAAAAACTGTTTTTT. Translating gives CASSVVGEDGEKLFF. The chain joins TRBV9 to TRBJ1-4; D is possibly TRBD1 (5 bases). Trimming pared 0 bases from V and 7 bases from J, leaving 13 bases between. From germline, CDR1 is SGDLS and CDR2 YYNGEE. The CDR3 extends over 15 amino acids.